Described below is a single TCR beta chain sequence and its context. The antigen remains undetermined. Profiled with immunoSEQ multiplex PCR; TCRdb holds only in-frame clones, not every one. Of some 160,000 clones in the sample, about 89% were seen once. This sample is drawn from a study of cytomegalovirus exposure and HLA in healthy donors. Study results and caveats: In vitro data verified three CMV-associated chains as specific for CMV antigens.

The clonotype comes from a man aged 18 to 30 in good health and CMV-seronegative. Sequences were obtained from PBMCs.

This chain's CDR3 is CATHPTSGSSYNEQFF. The CDR3 nucleotides are TGTGCCACCCACCCGACTAGCGGAAGCTCCTACAATGAGCAGTTCTTC. The chain uses TRBV27 and TRBJ2-1; 9 bases are shared with TRBD2. The CDR3 covers 16 residues. Trimming cost V 10 bases and J 0 bases; bases outside gene matches: 10. The germline V gene has CDR1 MNHEY and CDR2 SMNVEV (reference sequence).